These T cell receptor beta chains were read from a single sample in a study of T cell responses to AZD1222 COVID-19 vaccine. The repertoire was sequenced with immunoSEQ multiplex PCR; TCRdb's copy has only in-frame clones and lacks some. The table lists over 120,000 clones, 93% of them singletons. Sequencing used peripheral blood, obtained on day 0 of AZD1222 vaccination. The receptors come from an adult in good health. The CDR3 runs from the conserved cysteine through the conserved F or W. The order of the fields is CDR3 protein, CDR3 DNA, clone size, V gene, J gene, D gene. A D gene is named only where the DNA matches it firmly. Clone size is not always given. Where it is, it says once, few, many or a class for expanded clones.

CDR3aa: CASSPGGDLYTEAFF
CDR3nt: TGTGCCAGCTCACCTGGAGGGGACTTGTACACTGAAGCTTTCTTT
abundance: NA
v_gene: TRBV18
j_gene: TRBJ1-1
d_gene: NA

CDR3aa: CASSPPPGQGPYEQYF
CDR3nt: TGTGCCAGCAGCCCCCCTCCGGGACAGGGCCCCTACGAGCAGTACTTC
abundance: NA
v_gene: TRBV7-2
j_gene: TRBJ2-7
d_gene: TRBD1

CDR3aa: CASSRGGDSTYEQYF
CDR3nt: TGTGCCAGCTCCCGAGGCGGGGACAGCACCTACGAGCAGTACTTC
abundance: NA
v_gene: TRBV18
j_gene: TRBJ2-7
d_gene: NA

CDR3aa: CASSQDRYSGGDLSNQPQHF
CDR3nt: TGTGCCAGCAGCCAAGATCGGTATTCAGGGGGCGATTTGAGCAATCAGCCCCAGCATTTT
abundance: NA
v_gene: TRBV3-1/TRBV3-2
j_gene: TRBJ1-5
d_gene: TRBD1

CDR3aa: CASSFGAGAGDTQYF
CDR3nt: TGTGCCAGCAGCTTCGGGGCAGGGGCTGGAGATACGCAGTATTTT
abundance: NA
v_gene: TRBV5-4
j_gene: TRBJ2-3
d_gene: NA

CDR3aa: CASSEVHHRSGNTIYF
CDR3nt: TGTGCCAGCAGTGAAGTTCACCACAGGTCCGGAAACACCATATATTTT
abundance: NA
v_gene: TRBV6-1
j_gene: TRBJ1-3
d_gene: NA

CDR3aa: CASSSRLAESLYEQYF
CDR3nt: TGTGCCAGCAGTTCCAGACTTGCGGAGAGTTTATACGAGCAGTACTTC
abundance: NA
v_gene: TRBV28
j_gene: TRBJ2-7
d_gene: NA

CDR3aa: CASRQGSGYTEAFF
CDR3nt: TGTGCCAGTCGACAGGGGTCGGGTTACACTGAAGCTTTCTTT
abundance: NA
v_gene: TRBV19
j_gene: TRBJ1-1
d_gene: TRBD1

CDR3aa: CAWGKGSGRSNEQFF
CDR3nt: TGTGCCTGGGGAAAGGGGAGCGGGAGGTCCAATGAGCAGTTCTTC
abundance: NA
v_gene: TRBV30
j_gene: TRBJ2-1
d_gene: TRBD2

CDR3aa: CASSPQSGTAITGELFF
CDR3nt: TGTGCCAGCAGTCCCCAATCCGGGACAGCAATCACCGGGGAGCTGTTTTTT
abundance: few
v_gene: TRBV6-6
j_gene: TRBJ2-2
d_gene: TRBD1

CDR3aa: CAWVPSSGTEAFF
CDR3nt: TGTGCCTGGGTCCCATCGTCCGGCACTGAAGCTTTCTTT
abundance: NA
v_gene: TRBV30
j_gene: TRBJ1-1
d_gene: NA

CDR3aa: CASSISSAKPTNEKLFF
CDR3nt: TGTGCCAGTAGTATATCGAGTGCGAAACCAACTAATGAAAAACTGTTTTTT
abundance: NA
v_gene: TRBV19
j_gene: TRBJ1-4
d_gene: NA

CDR3aa: CASKPQGAITEAFF
CDR3nt: TGTGCCAGTAAACCCCAGGGGGCTATCACTGAAGCTTTCTTT
abundance: NA
v_gene: TRBV28
j_gene: TRBJ1-1
d_gene: TRBD1

CDR3aa: CASSPQVGGYGYTF
CDR3nt: TGTGCCAGCAGCCCCCAAGTAGGGGGGTATGGCTACACCTTC
abundance: NA
v_gene: TRBV16
j_gene: TRBJ1-2
d_gene: NA

CDR3aa: CASSLVMGERNTEAFF
CDR3nt: TGTGCCAGCAGCTTAGTGATGGGGGAAAGGAACACTGAAGCTTTCTTT
abundance: once
v_gene: TRBV11-2
j_gene: TRBJ1-1
d_gene: NA

CDR3aa: CARSLSRHRAGNSPLHF
CDR3nt: TGTGCCAGAAGCTTATCAAGGCACAGGGCAGGAAATTCACCCCTCCACTTT
abundance: few
v_gene: TRBV7-5
j_gene: TRBJ1-6
d_gene: NA

CDR3aa: CASSQGARWQPQHF
CDR3nt: TGTGCCAGCAGCCAGGGGGCGCGGTGGCAGCCCCAGCATTTT
abundance: NA
v_gene: TRBV7-2
j_gene: TRBJ1-5
d_gene: TRBD1

CDR3aa: CASSGTEFSGANVLTF
CDR3nt: TGTGCCAGCAGTGGTACAGAATTCTCTGGGGCCAACGTCCTGACTTTC
abundance: NA
v_gene: TRBV2
j_gene: TRBJ2-6
d_gene: NA

CDR3aa: CASSLGRGAAEAFF
CDR3nt: TGTGCCAGCAGTTTAGGGAGGGGGGCAGCTGAAGCTTTCTTT
abundance: NA
v_gene: TRBV28
j_gene: TRBJ1-1
d_gene: NA

CDR3aa: CASSPNDRGEQYF
CDR3nt: TGTGCCAGTAGTCCGAATGACCGGGGGGAGCAGTACTTC
abundance: NA
v_gene: TRBV19
j_gene: TRBJ2-7
d_gene: NA

CDR3aa: CSARRETQYF
CDR3nt: TGCAGTGCTAGGAGGGAGACCCAGTACTTC
abundance: NA
v_gene: TRBV20-1
j_gene: TRBJ2-5
d_gene: NA

CDR3aa: CASCTAGPYNEQFF
CDR3nt: TGTGCCAGCTGTACGGCGGGACCTTACAATGAGCAGTTCTTC
abundance: NA
v_gene: TRBV27
j_gene: TRBJ2-1
d_gene: NA

CDR3aa: CASSYDPSSRGYGYTF
CDR3nt: TGTGCCAGCAGTTACGACCCCTCGAGCAGGGGCTATGGCTACACCTTC
abundance: NA
v_gene: TRBV6-5
j_gene: TRBJ1-2
d_gene: NA

CDR3aa: CASSPRTGYTGELFF
CDR3nt: TGTGCCAGCAGCCCCCGGACAGGGTACACCGGGGAGCTGTTTTTT
abundance: NA
v_gene: TRBV3-1/TRBV3-2
j_gene: TRBJ2-2
d_gene: TRBD1

CDR3aa: CASSLLTGSPLHF
CDR3nt: TGTGCCAGCAGTCTCCTAACAGGCTCACCCCTCCACTTT
abundance: NA
v_gene: TRBV12-3/TRBV12-4
j_gene: TRBJ1-6
d_gene: NA

CDR3aa: CSVVFQNGLLAGEVGEQYF
CDR3nt: TGCAGCGTTGTCTTCCAAAACGGGTTGCTAGCGGGAGAGGTGGGCGAGCAGTACTTC
abundance: NA
v_gene: TRBV29-1
j_gene: TRBJ2-7
d_gene: TRBD2

CDR3aa: CASSLGGYYDEKLFF
CDR3nt: TGTGCCAGCAGCTTGGGGGGGTACTACGATGAAAAACTGTTTTTT
abundance: once
v_gene: TRBV5-7
j_gene: TRBJ1-4
d_gene: NA

CDR3aa: CASRIAGVRNTGELFF
CDR3nt: TGTGCCAGCCGCATAGCGGGAGTCCGGAACACCGGGGAGCTGTTTTTT
abundance: NA
v_gene: TRBV7-8
j_gene: TRBJ2-2
d_gene: TRBD2

CDR3aa: CASSLETFTDTQYF
CDR3nt: TGCGCCAGCAGCTTGGAGACCTTCACAGATACGCAGTATTTT
abundance: NA
v_gene: TRBV5-1
j_gene: TRBJ2-3
d_gene: NA

CDR3aa: CASSLAPSTDTQYF
CDR3nt: TGTGCCAGCAGCTTGGCTCCTAGCACAGATACGCAGTATTTT
abundance: NA
v_gene: TRBV11-2
j_gene: TRBJ2-3
d_gene: NA

CDR3aa: CASSRRGGETQYF
CDR3nt: TGTGCCAGCAGCCGGAGAGGGGGAGAGACCCAGTACTTC
abundance: NA
v_gene: TRBV9
j_gene: TRBJ2-5
d_gene: NA

CDR3aa: CASSPFQEETQYF
CDR3nt: TGTGCCAGCTCACCCTTCCAGGAAGAGACCCAGTACTTC
abundance: NA
v_gene: TRBV18
j_gene: TRBJ2-5
d_gene: NA

CDR3aa: CASSLASGRYNEQFF
CDR3nt: TGTGCCAGCAGCTTGGCTAGCGGGAGGTACAATGAGCAGTTCTTC
abundance: NA
v_gene: TRBV5-4
j_gene: TRBJ2-1
d_gene: TRBD2

CDR3aa: CASSIGRVDQETQYF
CDR3nt: TGTGCCAGTAGTATAGGTCGGGTAGATCAAGAGACCCAGTACTTC
abundance: NA
v_gene: TRBV19
j_gene: TRBJ2-5
d_gene: NA

CDR3aa: CASRGLAGPYEQYF
CDR3nt: TGTGCCAGCAGAGGACTAGCGGGACCCTACGAGCAGTACTTC
abundance: once
v_gene: TRBV6-5
j_gene: TRBJ2-7
d_gene: TRBD2

CDR3aa: CASSIGTGDEKLFF
CDR3nt: TGCGCCAGCAGCATAGGGACAGGCGATGAAAAACTGTTTTTT
abundance: NA
v_gene: TRBV5-1
j_gene: TRBJ1-4
d_gene: TRBD1

CDR3aa: CASQANSGANVLTF
CDR3nt: TGTGCCTCACAAGCAAACTCTGGGGCCAACGTCCTGACTTTC
abundance: NA
v_gene: TRBV25-1
j_gene: TRBJ2-6
d_gene: NA

CDR3aa: CASSINRSSYNSPLHF
CDR3nt: TGTGCCAGTAGTATTAACAGGAGCTCCTATAATTCACCCCTCCACTTT
abundance: NA
v_gene: TRBV19
j_gene: TRBJ1-6
d_gene: NA

CDR3aa: CASGLGGTGEGNTIYF
CDR3nt: TGTGCTAGTGGTTTGGGGGGTACGGGTGAAGGAAACACCATATATTTT
abundance: NA
v_gene: TRBV12-5
j_gene: TRBJ1-3
d_gene: NA

CDR3aa: CASSQGRTSGTYNEQFF
CDR3nt: TGTGCCAGCAGCCAAGGAAGGACTAGCGGGACCTACAATGAGCAGTTCTTC
abundance: NA
v_gene: TRBV14
j_gene: TRBJ2-1
d_gene: TRBD2